The clone carrying this T cell receptor (beta chain) was counted only a few times. What it recognizes is unknown. The data were taken from a study of vaccination and CD4 T cells after COVID-19. Study details: Cultures designated as controls were supplied with a CEFX pool, an HIV-1 Nef pool, or no peptide.

Cultured CD4+ T cell DNA was sequenced using the Oncomine TCR Beta short-read assay. TCRdb called the PCR reads again in MiXCR, with one record for every CDR3 protein. The table lists some 26,000 distinct CDR3 sequences, roughly 70% of them singletons, with about 16% in the top ten. The CDR3 covers 16 residues. Germline assignment: CDR1 MGHDK and CDR2 SYGVNS. Trimming removed 3 bases from V and 3 bases from J, with 16 bases in between. Overall study findings and caveats: Median approximately 90% of reactive clones detected in convalescent patients emerged only post-vaccination.

Indicated treatment: approximately 9-day PBMC culture with coronavirus spike peptide pools or control peptides (ViraFEST assay). This chain connects TRBV25-1 to TRBJ2-3; maybe TRBD2 (5 bases). The sample in question was CD4+ T cells from blood, cultured in vitro, obtained after SARS-CoV-2 vaccination. This receptor was obtained from a human donor who received a COVID-19 vaccine. CDR3 loop: CASSDFRGLGTDTQYF. Written as DNA, the CDR3 is TGTGCCAGCAGTGATTTTCGGGGTTTGGGGACAGATACGCAGTATTTT.